This paragraph reports one TCR beta chain. This sample's time point: after dendritic cell vaccination, including at tumor progression/relapse. CDR1 and CDR2 (germline): LNHDA, SQIVND (reference sequence). V was clipped by 3 bases and J by 2 bases, with 8 bases between them. CDR3 length: 14 residues. The sample comes from a study of glioma-infiltrating T cells after dendritic cell vaccination. Measured with immunoSEQ multiplex PCR; TCRdb has only the in-frame clones, and not every one. The data show approximately 48,000 clones, over 75% seen once. This receptor was taken from a human donor with glioblastoma. The sequencing here drew on blood, taken after dendritic cell vaccination. V gene TRBV19 combines with J gene TRBJ1-3; tentative D call: TRBD1 (5 bases). The CDR3 spells CASSIQGTGNTIYF. The CDR3 DNA follows: TGTGCCAGTAGTATCCAGGGAACTGGAAACACCATATATTTT.